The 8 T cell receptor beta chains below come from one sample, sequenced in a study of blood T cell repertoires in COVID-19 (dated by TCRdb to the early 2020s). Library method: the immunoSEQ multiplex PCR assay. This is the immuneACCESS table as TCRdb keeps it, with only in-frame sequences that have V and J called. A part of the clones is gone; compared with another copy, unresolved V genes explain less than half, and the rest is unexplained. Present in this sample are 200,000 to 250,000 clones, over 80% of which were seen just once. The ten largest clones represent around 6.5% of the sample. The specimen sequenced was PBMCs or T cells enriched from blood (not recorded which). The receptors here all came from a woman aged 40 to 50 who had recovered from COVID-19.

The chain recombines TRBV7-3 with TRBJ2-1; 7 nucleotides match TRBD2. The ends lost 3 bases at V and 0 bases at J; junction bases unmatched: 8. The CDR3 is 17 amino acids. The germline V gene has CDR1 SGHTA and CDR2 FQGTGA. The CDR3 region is CASSFSSQRGSYNEQFF. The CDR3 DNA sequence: TGTGCCAGCAGCTTCTCTTCCCAGCGGGGCTCCTACAATGAGCAGTTCTTC.

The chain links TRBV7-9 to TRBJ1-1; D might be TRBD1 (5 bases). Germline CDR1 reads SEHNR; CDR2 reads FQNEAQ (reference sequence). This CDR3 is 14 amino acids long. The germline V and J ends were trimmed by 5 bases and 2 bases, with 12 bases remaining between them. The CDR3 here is CASSEGDSNTEAFF. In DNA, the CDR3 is TGTGCCAGCAGCGAAGGAGACAGTAACACTGAAGCTTTCTTT.

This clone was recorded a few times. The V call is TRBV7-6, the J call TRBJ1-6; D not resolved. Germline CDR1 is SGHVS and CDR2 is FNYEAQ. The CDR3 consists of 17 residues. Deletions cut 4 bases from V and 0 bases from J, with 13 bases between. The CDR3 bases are TGTGCCAGCAGCTATAGGACTGTGAGCTCCTATAATTCACCCCTCCACTTT. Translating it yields CASSYRTVSSYNSPLHF.

CDR3 in DNA: TGTGCCACCAAAAGGCGGGAGGGAGGCTACGAGCAGTACTTC. Amino acids: CATKRREGGYEQYF. The J gene is TRBJ2-7, the V gene TRBV27; 9 bases align to TRBD2. This CDR3 has 14 amino acids. CDR1 and CDR2 (germline): MNHEY, SMNVEV (reference sequence). Unmatched junction bases numbered 10, after V lost 10 bases and J lost 3 bases.

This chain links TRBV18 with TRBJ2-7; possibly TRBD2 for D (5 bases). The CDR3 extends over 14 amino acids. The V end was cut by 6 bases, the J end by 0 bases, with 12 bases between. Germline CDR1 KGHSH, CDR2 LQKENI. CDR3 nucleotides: TGTGCCAGCTCCCAAGCGGCTAGCTCCTACGAGCAGTACGTC. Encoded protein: CASSQAASSYEQYV.

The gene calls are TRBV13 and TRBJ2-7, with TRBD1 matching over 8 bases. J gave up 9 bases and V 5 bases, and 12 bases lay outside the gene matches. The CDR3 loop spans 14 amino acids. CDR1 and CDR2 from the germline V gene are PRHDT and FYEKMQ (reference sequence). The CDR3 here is CASSGRDRRGRQYV. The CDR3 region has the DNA TGTGCCAGCAGCGGCCGGGACAGGAGGGGGAGGCAGTACGTC.

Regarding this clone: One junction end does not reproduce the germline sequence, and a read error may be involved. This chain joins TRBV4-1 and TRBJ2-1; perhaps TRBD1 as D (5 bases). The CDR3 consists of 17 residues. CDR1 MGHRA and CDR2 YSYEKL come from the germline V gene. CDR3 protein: CASSKEQDLGSYNEQFF. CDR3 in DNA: TGCGCCAGCAGCAAAGAACAGGACCTTGGCTCCTACAATGAGCAGTTCTTC.

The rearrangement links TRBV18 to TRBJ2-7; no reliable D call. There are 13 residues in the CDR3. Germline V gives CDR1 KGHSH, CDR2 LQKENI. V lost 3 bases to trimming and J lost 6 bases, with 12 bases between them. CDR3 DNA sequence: TGTGCCAGCTCACCCCCCCTAACTGTCGAGCAGTACTTC. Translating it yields CASSPPLTVEQYF.